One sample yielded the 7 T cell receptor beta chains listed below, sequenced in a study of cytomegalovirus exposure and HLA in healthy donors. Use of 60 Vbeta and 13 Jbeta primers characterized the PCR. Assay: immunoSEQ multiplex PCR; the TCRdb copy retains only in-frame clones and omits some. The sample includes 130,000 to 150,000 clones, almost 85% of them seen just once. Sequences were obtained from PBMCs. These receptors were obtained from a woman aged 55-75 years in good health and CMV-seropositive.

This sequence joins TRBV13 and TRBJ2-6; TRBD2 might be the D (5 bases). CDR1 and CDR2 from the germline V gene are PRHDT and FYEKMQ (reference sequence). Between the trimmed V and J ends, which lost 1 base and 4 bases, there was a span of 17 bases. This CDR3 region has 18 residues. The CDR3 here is CASSLDVRSSGGANVLTF. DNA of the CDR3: TGTGCCAGCAGCTTAGATGTGAGGAGTTCGGGAGGGGCCAACGTCCTGACTTTC.

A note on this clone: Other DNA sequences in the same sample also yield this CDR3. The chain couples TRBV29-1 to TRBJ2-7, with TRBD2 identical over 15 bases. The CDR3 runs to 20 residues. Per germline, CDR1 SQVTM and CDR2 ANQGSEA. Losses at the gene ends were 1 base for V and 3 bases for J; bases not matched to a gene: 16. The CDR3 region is CSVEGWGTGTSGRINYEQYF. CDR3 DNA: TGCAGCGTTGAAGGTTGGGGCACCGGGACTAGCGGGAGGATTAACTACGAGCAGTACTTC.

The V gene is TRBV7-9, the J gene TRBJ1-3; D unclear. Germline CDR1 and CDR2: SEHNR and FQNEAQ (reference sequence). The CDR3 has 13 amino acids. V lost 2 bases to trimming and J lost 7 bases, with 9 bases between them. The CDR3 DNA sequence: TGTGCCAGCAGCTTACTGCAGGCGAACACCATATATTTT. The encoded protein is CASSLLQANTIYF.

As DNA, the CDR3 is TGCGCCAGCAGCGGGGGACTAGCGGCAAACAATGAGCAGTTCTTC. Its translation is CASSGGLAANNEQFF. The chain combines TRBV5-1 with TRBJ2-1; 11 bases match TRBD2. Germline CDR1 is SGHRS and CDR2 is YFSETQ. V lost 4 bases, J lost 5 bases, and 5 bases stayed unmatched. The CDR3 consists of 15 residues. Based on the CDR3 plus reference TRBV5-1 and TRBJ2-1, the full variable domain is KAGVTQTPRYLIKTRGQQVTLSCSPISGHRSVSWYQQTPGQGLQFLFEYFSETQRNKGNFPGRFSGRQFSNSRSEMNVSTLELGDSALYLCASSGGLAANNEQFFGPGTRLTVL.

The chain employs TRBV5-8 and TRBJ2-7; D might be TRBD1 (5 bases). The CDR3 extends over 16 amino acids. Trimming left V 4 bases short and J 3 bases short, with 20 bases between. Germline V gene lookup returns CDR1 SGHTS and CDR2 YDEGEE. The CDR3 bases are TGTGCCAGCAGCCAGACCGAGGCAGGGTTTAACTACGAGCAGTACTTC. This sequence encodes CASSQTEAGFNYEQYF. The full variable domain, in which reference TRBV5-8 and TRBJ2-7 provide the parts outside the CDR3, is EAGVTQSPTHLIKTRGQQATLRCSPISGHTSVYWYQQALGLGLQFLLWYDEGEERNRGNFPPRFSGRQFPNYSSELNVNALELEDSALYLCASSQTEAGFNYEQYFGPGTRLTVT.

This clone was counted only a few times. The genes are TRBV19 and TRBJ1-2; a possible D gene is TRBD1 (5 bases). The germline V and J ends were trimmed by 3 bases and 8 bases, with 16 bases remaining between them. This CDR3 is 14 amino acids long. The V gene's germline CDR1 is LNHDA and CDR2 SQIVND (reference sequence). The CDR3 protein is CASSIWGLGRGYTF. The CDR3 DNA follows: TGTGCCAGTAGTATCTGGGGCCTGGGTAGAGGCTACACCTTC.

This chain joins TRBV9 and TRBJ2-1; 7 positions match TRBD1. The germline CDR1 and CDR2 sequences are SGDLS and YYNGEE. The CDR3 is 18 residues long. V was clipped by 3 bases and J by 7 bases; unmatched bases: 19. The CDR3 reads CASSGLGQLTGRVNEQFF. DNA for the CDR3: TGTGCCAGCAGCGGCCTGGGACAGTTGACTGGAAGGGTTAATGAGCAGTTCTTC.